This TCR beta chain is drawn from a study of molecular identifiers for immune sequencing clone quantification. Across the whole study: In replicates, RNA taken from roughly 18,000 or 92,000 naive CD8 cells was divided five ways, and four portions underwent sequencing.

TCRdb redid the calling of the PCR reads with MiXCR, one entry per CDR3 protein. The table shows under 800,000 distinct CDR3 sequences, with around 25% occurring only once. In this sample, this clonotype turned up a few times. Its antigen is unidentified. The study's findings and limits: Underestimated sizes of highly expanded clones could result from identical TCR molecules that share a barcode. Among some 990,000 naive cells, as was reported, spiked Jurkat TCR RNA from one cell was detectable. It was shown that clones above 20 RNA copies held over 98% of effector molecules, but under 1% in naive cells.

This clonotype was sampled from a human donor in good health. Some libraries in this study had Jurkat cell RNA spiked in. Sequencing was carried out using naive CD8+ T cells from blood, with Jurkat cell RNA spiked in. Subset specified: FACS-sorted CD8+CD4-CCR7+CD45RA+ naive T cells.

Here the CDR3 reads CASRSDETSSSPLHF. CDR3 nucleotide sequence: TGCGCCAGCAGAAGTGATGAAACTAGTAGTTCACCCCTCCACTTT. The chain recombines TRBV4-1 with TRBJ1-6; no clear D. Germline V gene sequence: CDR1 MGHRA, CDR2 YSYEKL. The CDR3 is 15 residues long. Trimming took off 6 bases at V and 9 bases at J, with 18 bases between the two ends.